These 21 T cell receptor beta chains came from one sample sequenced in a study of blood T cell repertoires in COVID-19. This table comes from immunoSEQ multiplex PCR, and its TCRdb copy is limited to in-frame clones, with some not included. Of about 130,000 clones listed, 75% to 90% were seen once; the top ten hold about 2.3%. The sample comprised PBMCs or T cells enriched from blood (not recorded which). The origin of the receptors is a woman aged 50 to 60 who had recovered from COVID-19.

In this sample, this clone turned up a few times. The chain uses TRBV6-5 and TRBJ1-2; D remains unclear. The CDR3 totals 14 residues. The V gene's germline CDR1 is MNHEY and CDR2 SVGAGI. Trimming took 6 bases from V and 0 from J, leaving 11 bases between them. This CDR3 is CASSPDGANYGYTF. The DNA for the CDR3 is TGTGCCAGCAGCCCAGACGGGGCTAACTATGGCTACACCTTC.

This chain joins TRBV11-3 and TRBJ1-2, with D unresolved. Germline V gives CDR1 SGHNT, CDR2 YENEEA. The CDR3 sequence is 14 residues long. Trimming removed 5 bases at V and 4 bases at J, with 14 bases between. The CDR3 is CASSLRSEGYGYTF. The CDR3 nucleotides are TGTGCCAGCAGCCTACGGTCAGAGGGCTATGGCTACACCTTC.

The chain uses TRBV6-5 and TRBJ2-7; D not certain. V lost 6 bases to trimming and J lost 1 base, with 10 bases between them. Germline V gene data show CDR1 as MNHEY and CDR2 as SVGAGI. This CDR3 contains 13 residues. The CDR3 region is CASSRHRSYEQYF. CDR3 nucleotide sequence: TGTGCCAGCAGCCGACACCGTTCCTACGAGCAGTACTTC.

A single count supports this clone. This chain uses TRBV4-1 with TRBJ2-1; D gene ambiguous. The CDR3 loop spans 16 amino acids. The ends were cut back, 0 bases at V and 0 bases at J, with 9 bases in the middle. In germline, CDR1 is MGHRA, CDR2 YSYEKL. The CDR3 sequence is CASSQEIHSSYNEQFF. CDR3 nucleotide sequence: TGCGCCAGCAGCCAAGAAATCCATAGCTCCTACAATGAGCAGTTCTTC.

The V call is TRBV7-9, the J call TRBJ1-1; no clear D gene. The CDR3 loop spans 16 amino acids. The V and J ends lost 6 bases and 0 bases respectively, with 17 bases between them. Germline CDR1 is SEHNR and CDR2 is FQNEAQ (reference sequence). CDR3: CASRRPYEVMNTEAFF. CDR3 coding DNA: TGTGCCAGCAGGCGTCCTTACGAGGTCATGAACACTGAAGCTTTCTTT.

The chain combines TRBV4-1 with TRBJ2-2, with D tentatively TRBD2 (5 bases). This CDR3 has 16 residues. Looked up from germline, CDR1 is MGHRA and CDR2 is YSYEKL. V was pared by 0 bases and J by 7 bases, with 15 bases between. The CDR3 loop reads CASSQDPPQRVGELFF. CDR3 in DNA: TGCGCCAGCAGCCAAGATCCCCCCCAGAGGGTCGGGGAGCTGTTTTTT.

The chain has TRBV19 and TRBJ1-5; D gene unclear. This CDR3 spans 12 amino acids. Germline CDR1 and CDR2: LNHDA and SQIVND (reference sequence). Between the trimmed V and J ends, which lost 0 bases and 10 bases, there was a span of 7 bases. Written as DNA, the CDR3 is TGTGCCAGTAGTATAGATCTGGGCCCCCAGCATTTT. It translates to CASSIDLGPQHF.

This chain links TRBV6-5 with TRBJ2-5; D gene ambiguous. The germline gives CDR1 MNHEY, CDR2 SVGAGI. The CDR3 contains 12 residues. Trimming pared 10 bases from V and 2 bases from J, leaving 11 bases between. The CDR3 loop is CATMSFQETQYF. The CDR3 nucleotides read TGTGCCACGATGAGCTTTCAAGAGACCCAGTACTTC.

This clone is a singleton in its sample. The chain is built from TRBV27 and TRBJ1-4, with D possibly matching TRBD1 (5 bases). The CDR3 is 15 amino acids. Trimming took 3 bases from V and 6 from J, leaving 14 bases between them. Germline V gene sequence: CDR1 MNHEY, CDR2 SMNVEV (reference sequence). The DNA of the CDR3 is TGTGCCAGCAGTTTTGTTACAGGAAAAGATGAAAAACTGTTTTTT. Translation: CASSFVTGKDEKLFF.

The chain is built from TRBV7-2 and TRBJ2-5; possible D gene TRBD1, 5 bases. Trimming shortened V by 5 bases and J by 7 bases, and 14 bases separated the two germline ends. Germline V gene lookup returns CDR1 SGHTA and CDR2 FQGNSA. This CDR3 has 13 residues. The CDR3 reads CASSGSDMWTQYF. In nucleotides, the CDR3 is TGTGCCAGCAGCGGTTCGGACATGTGGACCCAGTACTTC. The variable domain in full, completed from reference TRBV7-2 and TRBJ2-5, reads GAGVSQSPSNKVTEKGKDVELRCDPISGHTALYWYRQSLGQGLEFLIYFQGNSAPDKSGLPSDRFSAERTGGSVSTLTIQRTQQEDSAVYLCASSGSDMWTQYFGPGTRLLVL.

The chain has TRBV27 and TRBJ2-7; perhaps TRBD1 as D (6 bases). The CDR3 extends over 14 amino acids. V shed 3 bases and J shed 2 bases, with 11 bases lying between them. CDR1 is MNHEY, CDR2 SMNVEV, per germline (reference sequence). In nucleotides, the CDR3 is TGTGCCAGCAGTTTGGGGGACATACCCTACGAGCAGTACTTC. Amino acids: CASSLGDIPYEQYF.

This chain joins TRBV18 and TRBJ2-7; TRBD1 matches 7 bases. The germline V gene has CDR1 KGHSH and CDR2 LQKENI. J gave up 7 bases and V 0 bases, and 9 bases lay outside the gene matches. The CDR3 has 15 amino acids. The CDR3 coding sequence is TGTGCCAGCTCACCACCCGGACAGGAAACGGGGGAGCAGTACTTC. Translating gives CASSPPGQETGEQYF. Supplemented by reference TRBV18 and TRBJ2-7, the full variable domain reads NAGVMQNPRHLVRRRGQEARLRCSPMKGHSHVYWYRQLPEEGLKFMVYLQKENIIDESGMPKERFSAEFPKEGPSILRIQQVVRGDSAAYFCASSPPGQETGEQYFGPGTRLTVT.

The chain uses TRBV19 and TRBJ2-1; 14 positions match TRBD2. The CDR3 sequence is 15 residues long. Germline V gene sequence: CDR1 LNHDA, CDR2 SQIVND (reference sequence). The junction had 6 bases not matched to a gene; V was cut back by 6 bases and J by 8 bases. Written as DNA, the CDR3 is TGTGCCAGTAGGGGAGCGGGACTAGCGGGGGATGAGCAGTTCTTC. It encodes CASRGAGLAGDEQFF.

The chain combines TRBV7-3 with TRBJ2-2; TRBD1 might be the D (5 bases). CDR1 is SGHTA, CDR2 FQGTGA, per germline. The CDR3 length is 16 residues. V was pared by 5 bases and J by 6 bases, with 19 bases between. CDR3 in amino acids: CASSDTEPVQAGELFF. The CDR3 DNA is TGTGCCAGCAGCGACACAGAACCCGTACAGGCCGGGGAGCTGTTTTTT.

V and J are TRBV11-2 and TRBJ1-2; D call uncertain. CDR1 SGHAT and CDR2 FQNNGV come from the germline V gene. V was cut by 0 bases and J by 8 bases, with 16 bases left in between. There are 15 residues in the CDR3. The CDR3 nucleotides are TGTGCCAGCAGCTTAGATCGGGGATCCCACGTGGGCTACACCTTC. Its translation: CASSLDRGSHVGYTF.

The chain recombines TRBV3-1 (or the pseudogene TRBV3-2) with TRBJ1-2, with TRBD1 as a possible D gene (5 bases). V was trimmed by 3 bases and J by 3 bases, leaving 17 bases between them. The V gene's germline CDR1 is LGHDT and CDR2 YNNKEL (reference sequence). The CDR3 is 16 amino acids. CDR3 DNA sequence: TGTGCCAGCAGCCACGCATCCACCAGGGTCCACTATGGCTACACCTTC. Its protein is CASSHASTRVHYGYTF.

This chain joins TRBV11-2 and TRBJ2-7, with 10 bases fitting TRBD1. This CDR3 has 15 amino acids. V shed 5 bases and J 4 bases; nucleotides not matched to a gene: 8. Germline V gives CDR1 SGHAT, CDR2 FQNNGV. In nucleotides, the CDR3 is TGTGCCAGCAGCCAAAGACAGGGGGCAGGTTACGAGCAGTACTTC. This codes for CASSQRQGAGYEQYF.

The chain couples TRBV21-1 to TRBJ2-1; the DNA was not compared with TRBD2, the D call given in the table. TRBV21-1 is designated a pseudogene. This CDR3 is built from 15 residues. The DNA for the CDR3 is TGTGCCAGCCGGACTAGCGGGGGGGCTGGGAATGAGCAGTTCTTC. The encoded protein is CASRTSGGAGNEQFF.

In this sample, this clone turned up once. This chain links TRBV4-3 with TRBJ2-3; 9 nucleotides line up with TRBD1. V lost 4 bases to trimming and J lost 7 bases; unmatched junction nucleotides: 3. The CDR3 covers 13 residues. Per germline, CDR1 LGHNA and CDR2 YSLEER. The CDR3 protein is CASSPGTGYTQYF. DNA of the CDR3: TGCGCCAGCAGCCCCGGGACAGGGTATACGCAGTATTTT.

This chain uses TRBV3-1 (or the pseudogene TRBV3-2) with TRBJ1-2; 8 positions agree with TRBD1. Germline V gives CDR1 LGHDT, CDR2 YNNKEL (reference sequence). The CDR3 has 14 amino acids. V dropped 3 bases and J dropped 8; count of bases not matched to a gene: 8. The CDR3 DNA is TGTGCCAGCAGCCAGGCGACAGGGGTGGGGGGCTACACCTTC. Residues: CASSQATGVGGYTF.

CDR3 sequence: CATSDNPRAGNTIYF. CDR3 sequence (DNA): TGTGCCACCAGTGATAACCCGCGGGCTGGAAACACCATATATTTT. The V gene is TRBV24-1, the J gene TRBJ1-3; D is uncertain. This CDR3 comprises 15 residues. Trimming cost V 3 bases and J 2 bases, with 10 bases left between them. Germline V lookup: CDR1 KGHDR, CDR2 SFDVKD.